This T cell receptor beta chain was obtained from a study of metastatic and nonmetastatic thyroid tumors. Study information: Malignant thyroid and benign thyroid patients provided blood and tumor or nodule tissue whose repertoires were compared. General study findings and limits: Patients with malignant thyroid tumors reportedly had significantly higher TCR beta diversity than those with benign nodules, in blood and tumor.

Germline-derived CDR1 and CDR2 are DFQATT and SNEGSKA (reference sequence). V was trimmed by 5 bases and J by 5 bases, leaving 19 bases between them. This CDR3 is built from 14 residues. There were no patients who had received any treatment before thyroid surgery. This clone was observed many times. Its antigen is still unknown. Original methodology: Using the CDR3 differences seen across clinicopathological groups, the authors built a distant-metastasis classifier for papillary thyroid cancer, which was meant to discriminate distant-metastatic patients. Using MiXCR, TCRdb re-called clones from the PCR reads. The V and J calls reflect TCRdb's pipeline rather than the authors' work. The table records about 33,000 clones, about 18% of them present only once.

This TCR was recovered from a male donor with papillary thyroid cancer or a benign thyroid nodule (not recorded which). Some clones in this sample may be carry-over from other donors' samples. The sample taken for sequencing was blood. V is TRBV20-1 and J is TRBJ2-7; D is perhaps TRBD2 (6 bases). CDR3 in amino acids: CSARKEGLFDEQYF. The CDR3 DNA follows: TGCAGTGCTCGGAAGGAGGGCCTATTCGACGAGCAGTACTTC.